This T cell receptor (beta chain) was obtained from a study of T cells expressing NK-cell markers. Background on the study: Researchers got TCR beta repertoires out of sorted CD3+CD56+NKG2C+, CD3+CD56+NKG2C- and CD3+CD56-NKG2C+ T cells. Eight donors were sequenced, seven testing HCMV-seropositive and one testing seronegative.

For each CDR3 protein, TCRdb gives one entry from its re-call of the 5' RACE reads, without DNA. The sample has 350,000 to 400,000 distinct CDR3 sequences. General observations from the study: These clonotypes also led the CD3+CD56-NKG2C+ fraction in several donors.

As for this clonotype: Its antigen remains unidentified.

The CDR3 sequence is 14 residues long. Germline CDR1 is MNHNS and CDR2 is SASEGT. Sequencing input: blood T cells: a sorted CD56 or NKG2C T cell subset, CD4+ or CD8+ T cells, or bulk PBMC T cells (not recorded which). The receptor comes from a woman aged 50 to 60 in good health. V is TRBV6-1 and J is TRBJ1-1. The CDR3: CASSALNLNTEAFF.